This entry concerns a single TCR beta chain. TCRdb's table, derived via immunoSEQ multiplex PCR, lists solely in-frame clones and lacks some. The data show 150,000 to 200,000 clones, around 85% seen once. The germline V gene encodes CDR1 MDHEN and CDR2 SYDVKM. This CDR3 has 14 amino acids. Trimming took 5 bases from V and 3 from J, leaving 13 bases between them. The data derive from a study of blood T cell repertoires in COVID-19. The sample comprised peripheral blood. This receptor was taken from a woman in her sixties with acute or convalescent COVID-19. V gene TRBV28 combines with J gene TRBJ1-2; the D gene is possibly TRBD1 (6 bases). CDR3 region: CASSPHRVDYGYTF. The CDR3 DNA sequence: TGTGCCAGCAGTCCTCACAGGGTCGACTATGGCTACACCTTC.